The subject of this entry is one T cell receptor beta chain. In the original workflow: Scientists estimated how many nucleated cells there were by amplifying reference gene primers. Only in-frame clones appear in the TCRdb table, and some are missing; sequencing was by immunoSEQ multiplex PCR. That table supplies the V and J calls and clone size; D and trimming were determined from the DNA. The sample lists a few hundred thousand clones; around 86% were seen once. These data come from a study of blood T cell repertoires in COVID-19. On the study more broadly: Donors in the United States, Italy and Spain gave samples during acute or convalescent COVID-19. The analysed material was cDNA or gDNA that came from T cells, B-cell-depleted T cells, or PBMCs.

The TCR originated in a woman in her thirties with active or convalescent COVID-19. Source material: peripheral blood.

CDR3: CASSFGQYTDTQYF. In DNA, the CDR3 is TGTGCCAGCAGCTTCGGACAGTATACAGATACGCAGTATTTT. The V call is TRBV7-9, the J call TRBJ2-3; possible D gene TRBD1, 6 bases. Germline values: CDR1 SEHNR, CDR2 FQNEAQ (reference sequence). CDR3 length equals 14 residues. V lost 3 bases, J lost 3 bases, and 10 bases lay in between.